Shown below are 19 T cell receptor beta chains from a single sample sequenced in a study of shared clonotypes between healthy human individuals. In the naive CD8 group, cells lacked CD45RO and were positively selected for CCR7, so terminally differentiated effector memory CD45RA+ cells were left out. The method was immunoSEQ multiplex PCR; TCRdb's version includes in-frame clones alone and lacks a portion of them. The profile shows under 600,000 clones, about 98% of them singletons. Material for sequencing was naive CD8+ T cells sorted from blood. These receptors were obtained from a man aged 25-40 years in good health.

The table lists this clone with a count of one. This rearrangement joins TRBV4-1 to TRBJ2-7; D gene unclear. This CDR3 is 14 amino acids long. The germline CDR1 and CDR2 sequences are MGHRA and YSYEKL. V dropped 4 bases and J dropped 3 bases, with 13 bases sitting between them. CDR3 amino acids: CASSRVSMDYEQYF. The CDR3 nucleotides read TGCGCCAGCAGCCGAGTATCCATGGACTACGAGCAGTACTTC.

This chain uses TRBV28 with TRBJ2-7; 8 bases fit TRBD2. V was clipped by 4 bases and J by 4 bases; unmatched bases: 9. The CDR3 has 15 residues. The germline V gene has CDR1 MDHEN and CDR2 SYDVKM. The CDR3 loop reads CASSSREGFNYEQYF. CDR3 nucleotide sequence: TGTGCCAGCAGTTCTCGGGAGGGTTTCAATTACGAGCAGTACTTC.

V usage is TRBV9 and J usage is TRBJ1-2; 12 bases are shared with TRBD1. The germline V gene has CDR1 SGDLS and CDR2 YYNGEE. The J segment lost 7 bases and the V segment lost 4 bases, leaving 5 bases of the junction unmatched. The CDR3 is 14 amino acids. The chain's CDR3 is CASSSGQGAPGYTF. CDR3 coding DNA: TGTGCCAGCAGCTCGGGACAGGGGGCGCCTGGCTACACCTTC.

The gene calls are TRBV29-1 and TRBJ1-1, with unresolved D. Trimming left V 1 base short and J 0 bases short, with 15 bases between. CDR1 and CDR2 (germline): SQVTM, ANQGSEA. The CDR3 is 16 residues long. CDR3 sequence: CSVEGTTGKVNTEAFF. In DNA, the CDR3 is TGCAGCGTTGAAGGGACGACGGGGAAGGTGAACACTGAAGCTTTCTTT.

With respect to this clone: The junction departs from the called germline gene at one end, perhaps through a read error. J is TRBJ1-1 and V is TRBV7-7; unclear D gene. The V gene's germline CDR1 is SSHAT and CDR2 FNYEAQ (reference sequence). CDR3 size: 15 residues. The CDR3 coding sequence is TGTGCTAGCAGCAAGAGCCGAGGGTTGAACACTGAAGCTTTCTTT. Its translation: CASSKSRGLNTEAFF.

This rearrangement joins TRBV5-8 to TRBJ1-3; D is unresolved. The V and J ends lost 0 bases and 0 bases respectively, with 7 bases between them. This CDR3 comprises 15 residues. Germline V gives CDR1 SGHTS, CDR2 YDEGEE. The CDR3 DNA reads TGTGCCAGCAGCTTGGACGTAAGCTCTGGAAACACCATATATTTT. It codes for CASSLDVSSGNTIYF.

The chain uses TRBV6-5 and TRBJ2-1, with 7 nucleotides matching TRBD2. This CDR3 comprises 15 residues. From germline, CDR1 is MNHEY and CDR2 SVGAGI. The J segment lost 4 bases and the V segment lost 2 bases, leaving 5 bases of the junction unmatched. CDR3 in DNA: TGTGCCAGCAGTTACATAGGGAGGGGTTACAATGAGCAGTTCTTC. It yields the protein CASSYIGRGYNEQFF.

The rearrangement joins TRBV9 to TRBJ2-1; 10 bases map to TRBD2. V was clipped by 6 bases and J by 4 bases; unmatched bases: 7. The CDR3 is 15 amino acids. Germline CDR1 SGDLS, CDR2 YYNGEE. For the CDR3, the DNA is TGTGCCAGCAACCACGAGGGACTAGCGTACAATGAGCAGTTCTTC. Its translation is CASNHEGLAYNEQFF. Complete variable domain (other parts from reference TRBV9 and TRBJ2-1): DSGVTQTPKHLITATGQRVTLRCSPRSGDLSVYWYQQSLDQGLQFLIQYYNGEERAKGNILERFSAQQFPDLHSELNLSSLELGDSALYFCASNHEGLAYNEQFFGPGTRLTVL.

A word on this clone: Other nucleotide sequences from this sample produce the same CDR3. The CDR3: CASTLGQGNTEAFF. DNA for the CDR3: TGTGCCAGCACCTTAGGACAGGGGAACACTGAAGCTTTCTTT. The chain links TRBV6-5 to TRBJ1-1; 8 bases align to TRBD1. This CDR3 has 14 amino acids. CDR1 and CDR2 (germline): MNHEY, SVGAGI. V gave up 7 bases and J gave up 1 base; unmatched junction bases: 5.

The chain links TRBV7-9 to TRBJ1-2; D not certain. The CDR3 loop spans 12 amino acids. Germline V gene lookup returns CDR1 SEHNR and CDR2 FQNEAQ (reference sequence). Trimming removed 5 bases from V and 4 bases from J, with 8 bases in between. The CDR3 loop is CASSPQLYGYTF. The DNA of the CDR3 is TGTGCCAGCAGCCCGCAGCTCTATGGCTACACCTTC.

The genes are TRBV14 and TRBJ2-2, with D perhaps TRBD2 (5 bases). Germline CDR1 SGHDN, CDR2 FVKESK. The CDR3 sequence is 15 residues long. V was shortened by 4 bases and J by 2 bases, with 11 bases between the two germline ends. CDR3 sequence (DNA): TGTGCCAGCAGCCGACTGGGAGAAAACACCGGGGAGCTGTTTTTT. Protein product: CASSRLGENTGELFF. Full variable domain (missing parts from reference TRBV14 and TRBJ2-2): EAGVTQFPSHSVIEKGQTVTLRCDPISGHDNLYWYRRVMGKEIKFLLHFVKESKQDESGMPNNRFLAERTGGTYSTLKVQPAELEDSGVYFCASSRLGENTGELFFGEGSRLTVL.

In its sample, this clone was seen once. The chain couples TRBV29-1 to TRBJ2-2; weak D call: TRBD1 (6 bases). Germline CDR1 and CDR2: SQVTM and ANQGSEA. The CDR3 contains 15 residues. Trimming took off 5 bases at V and 2 bases at J, with 15 bases between the two ends. The CDR3 DNA reads as TGCAGCGTTCTCATGCAGGGGTACAACACCGGGGAGCTGTTTTTT. It translates to CSVLMQGYNTGELFF.

The chain has TRBV5-1 and TRBJ2-3; 12 bases are a match to TRBD2. The germline V gene has CDR1 SGHRS and CDR2 YFSETQ. The CDR3 runs 16 residues. After removal of 4 bases from V and 4 bases from J, the junction contained 7 bases not matched to a gene. CDR3: CASSQTSGSPPDTQYF. The CDR3 DNA reads TGCGCCAGCAGCCAGACTAGCGGGAGCCCCCCAGATACGCAGTATTTT.

This clone came up once. The rearrangement joins TRBV7-9 to TRBJ2-7; D not resolved. Germline CDR1 is SEHNR and CDR2 is FQNEAQ (reference sequence). The V end lost 3 bases, the J end lost 2 bases, and 11 bases lay between the germline ends. The CDR3 has 14 residues. CDR3 loop: CASSFAGAAYEQYF. The CDR3 coding sequence is TGTGCCAGCAGCTTCGCAGGAGCCGCCTACGAGCAGTACTTC.

The chain employs TRBV12-5 and TRBJ1-1; D is unclear. Germline V CDR1 and CDR2: LGHNT, FRNRAP. Trimming stripped 3 bases from V and 11 bases from J, with 13 bases between. The length of the CDR3 is 12 residues. The CDR3 nucleotides are TGTGCTAGTGGTTTTCCGGGAGTAGCTGCTTTCTTT. This sequence encodes CASGFPGVAAFF.

The rearrangement uses TRBV25-1 and TRBJ2-5; 8 bases are a match to TRBD2. With the DNA end fitting TRBJ2-7 better, the J assignment may be wrong. This CDR3 is built from 18 residues. The germline V gene encodes CDR1 MGHDK and CDR2 SYGVNS. CDR3 loop: CASSSAVPQRETSYEQYF. As DNA, the CDR3 is TGTGCCAGCAGTTCGGCGGTTCCACAGCGGGAGACCTCCTACGAGCAGTACTTC.

A single count supports this clone. The gene calls are TRBV4-2 and TRBJ1-1; no definite D call. CDR1 and CDR2 from the germline V gene are LGHNA and YNFKEQ. CDR3 size: 15 residues. The V end was cut by 1 base, the J end by 0 bases, with 9 bases between. This CDR3 is CASSQGTLMNTEAFF. The CDR3 coding sequence is TGTGCCAGCAGCCAAGGAACTCTGATGAACACTGAAGCTTTCTTT.

This clone was picked up one time. The rearrangement links TRBV27 to TRBJ2-1; TRBD2 matches 7 bases. CDR3 length: 15 residues. Germline V gene data show CDR1 as MNHEY and CDR2 as SMNVEV (reference sequence). V shed 4 bases, J shed 7 bases, and the junction held 10 bases outside the gene matches. CDR3 protein: CASSYGGSWGNEQFF. For the CDR3, the DNA is TGTGCCAGCAGTTACGGCGGGAGCTGGGGGAATGAGCAGTTCTTC.

The V and J genes are TRBV6-5 and TRBJ1-2, with 8 bases aligning to TRBD1. This CDR3 contains 15 residues. V shed 5 bases, J shed 3 bases, and the junction held 8 bases outside the gene matches. Germline-derived CDR1 and CDR2 are MNHEY and SVGAGI. CDR3 sequence reads: CASSPGGGYYYGYTF. CDR3 DNA sequence: TGTGCCAGCAGTCCAGGGGGCGGATATTACTATGGCTACACCTTC.